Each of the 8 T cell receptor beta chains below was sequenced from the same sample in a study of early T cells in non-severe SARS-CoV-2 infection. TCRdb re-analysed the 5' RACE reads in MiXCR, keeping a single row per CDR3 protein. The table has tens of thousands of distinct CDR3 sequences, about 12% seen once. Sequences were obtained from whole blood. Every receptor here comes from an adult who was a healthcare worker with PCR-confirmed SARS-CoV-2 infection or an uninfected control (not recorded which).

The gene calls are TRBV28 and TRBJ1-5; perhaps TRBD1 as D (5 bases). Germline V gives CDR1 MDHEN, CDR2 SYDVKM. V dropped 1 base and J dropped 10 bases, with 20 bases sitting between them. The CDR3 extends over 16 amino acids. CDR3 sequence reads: CASSLSSGRNGEPQHF. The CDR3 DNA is TGTGCCAGCAGTTTATCCTCAGGGCGGAATGGCGAACCCCAGCATTTT.

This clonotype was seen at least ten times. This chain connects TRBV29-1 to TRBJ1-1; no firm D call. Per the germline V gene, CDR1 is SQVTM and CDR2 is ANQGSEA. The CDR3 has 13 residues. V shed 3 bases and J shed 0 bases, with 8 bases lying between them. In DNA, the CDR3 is TGCAGCGTTGATTCGCCTATGAACACTGAAGCTTTCTTT. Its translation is CSVDSPMNTEAFF.

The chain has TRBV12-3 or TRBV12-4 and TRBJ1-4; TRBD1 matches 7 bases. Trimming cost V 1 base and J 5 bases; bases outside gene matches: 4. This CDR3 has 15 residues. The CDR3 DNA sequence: TGTGCCAGCAGTTTAGGGCAGGGGGTGAATGAAAAACTGTTTTTT. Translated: CASSLGQGVNEKLFF.

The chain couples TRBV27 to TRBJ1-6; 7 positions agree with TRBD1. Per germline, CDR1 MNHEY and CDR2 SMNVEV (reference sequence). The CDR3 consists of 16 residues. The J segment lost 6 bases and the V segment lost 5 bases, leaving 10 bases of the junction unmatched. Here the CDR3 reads CASSPDRVSFNSPLHF. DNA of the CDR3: TGTGCCAGCAGTCCCGACAGGGTATCGTTTAATTCACCCCTCCACTTT.

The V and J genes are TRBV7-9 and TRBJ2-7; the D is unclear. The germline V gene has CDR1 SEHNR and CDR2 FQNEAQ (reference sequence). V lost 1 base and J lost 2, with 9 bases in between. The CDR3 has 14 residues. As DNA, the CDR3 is TGTGCCAGCAGCTTAGGGGATCCTCCCTACGAGCAGTACTTC. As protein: CASSLGDPPYEQYF.

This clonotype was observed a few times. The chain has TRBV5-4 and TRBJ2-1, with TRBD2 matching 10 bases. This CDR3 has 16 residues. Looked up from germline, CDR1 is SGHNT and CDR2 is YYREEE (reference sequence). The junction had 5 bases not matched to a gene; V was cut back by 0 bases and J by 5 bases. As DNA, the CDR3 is TGTGCCAGCAGCTTGGGCAGAGCGGGAGGGAACAATGAGCAGTTCTTC. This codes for CASSLGRAGGNNEQFF. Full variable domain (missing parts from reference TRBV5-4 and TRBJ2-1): ETGVTQSPTHLIKTRGQQVTLRCSSQSGHNTVSWYQQALGQGPQFIFQYYREEENGRGNFPPRFSGLQFPNYSSELNVNALELDDSALYLCASSLGRAGGNNEQFFGPGTRLTVL.

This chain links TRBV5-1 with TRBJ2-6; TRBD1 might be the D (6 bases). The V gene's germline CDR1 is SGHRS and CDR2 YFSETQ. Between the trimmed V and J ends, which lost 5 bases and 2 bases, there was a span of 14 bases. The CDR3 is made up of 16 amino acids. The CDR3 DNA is TGCGCCAGCAGGCAACAGGGTGTGGCTGGGGCCAACGTCCTGACTTTC. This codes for CASRQQGVAGANVLTF.

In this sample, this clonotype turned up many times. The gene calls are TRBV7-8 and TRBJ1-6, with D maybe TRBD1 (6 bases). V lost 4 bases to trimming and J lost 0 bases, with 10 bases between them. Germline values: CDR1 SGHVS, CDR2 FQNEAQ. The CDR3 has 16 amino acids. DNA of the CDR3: TGTGCCAGCAGCTACGGACAGAGCTCCTATAATTCACCCCTCCACTTT. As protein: CASSYGQSSYNSPLHF.